Sequencing of this T cell receptor (beta chain) was carried out in a study of shared clonotypes between healthy human individuals. TCRdb keeps only in-frame clones here, not all; method: immunoSEQ multiplex PCR. Of about 680,000 clones listed, around 73% are singletons. Only Caucasian adults living in Nashville, Tennessee made up the donor group. V was trimmed by 3 bases and J by 6 bases, leaving 15 bases between them. Germline values: CDR1 SGHRS, CDR2 YFSETQ. The CDR3 totals 14 residues. V usage is TRBV5-1 and J usage is TRBJ1-2; no firm D call. This sequence was found in a woman aged 25 to 39 in good health. The sample taken for sequencing was memory CD4+ T cells sorted from blood. As for subset: CD45RA-negative fraction. The CDR3 spells CASSSTLGGHGYTF. The CDR3 DNA is TGCGCCAGCAGCTCGACGTTGGGAGGGCATGGCTACACCTTC.